The 18 T cell receptor beta chains below were found in one sample sequenced in a study of blood T cell repertoires in COVID-19. Sequenced by immunoSEQ multiplex PCR; TCRdb stores in-frame clones only, minus some. Among 200,000 or so clones, roughly four fifths were seen once, and the ten largest hold about 6.9%. Sequenced material: peripheral blood. The receptors derive from a human donor with acute or convalescent COVID-19. The donor label of this sample is uncertain.

CDR3 coding DNA: TGTGCCACCAGCCGAACATGGGGACAGGGTAATGAAAAACTGTTTTTT. As protein: CATSRTWGQGNEKLFF. V and J are TRBV15 and TRBJ1-4; 9 bases match TRBD1. Germline CDR1 is LNHNV and CDR2 is YYDKDF (reference sequence). This CDR3 is 16 amino acids long. Losses at the gene ends were 5 bases for V and 4 bases for J; bases not matched to a gene: 8.

The J gene is TRBJ2-7, the V gene TRBV5-6; 10 nucleotides match TRBD2. Germline V lookup: CDR1 SGHDT, CDR2 YYEEEE. The CDR3 extends over 14 amino acids. The V and J ends lost 1 base and 7 bases, in that order; junction bases with no gene match: 5. The CDR3 loop is CASSLPSGRGEQYF. The CDR3 region has the DNA TGTGCCAGCAGCTTGCCTAGCGGGAGAGGGGAGCAGTACTTC.

The chain employs TRBV6-6 and TRBJ2-7; D is undetermined. The V gene lost 6 bases and the J gene lost 6 bases, with 15 bases spanning the gap. Germline V gene sequence: CDR1 MNHNY, CDR2 SVGAGI (reference sequence). This CDR3 region has 13 residues. CDR3 in DNA: TGTGCCAGCAGCGTAGGTAGGAGTAGCGAGCAGTACTTC. Encoded protein: CASSVGRSSEQYF.

The rearrangement joins TRBV4-3 to TRBJ2-1; TRBD2 agrees at 7 bases. This CDR3 is built from 19 residues. Germline values: CDR1 LGHNA, CDR2 YSLEER. With 1 base clipped from V and 2 bases from J, the junction kept 14 bases outside the gene matches. The DNA for the CDR3 is TGCGCCAGCAGCCAAGGTTTTGGTCTAGCGGTACCCACCTACAATGAGCAGTTCTTC. Translating gives CASSQGFGLAVPTYNEQFF.

The chain joins TRBV27 to TRBJ1-6; D gene uncertain. Germline lookup yields CDR1 MNHEY and CDR2 SMNVEV (reference sequence). The CDR3 has 15 amino acids. V lost 4 bases and J lost 6, with 13 bases in between. The CDR3 sequence: CASSSWGGGNSPLHF. The DNA of the CDR3 is TGTGCCAGCAGTTCCTGGGGAGGAGGTAATTCACCCCTCCACTTT.

The V call is TRBV6-2 or TRBV6-3, the J call TRBJ2-1; TRBD2 matches at 11 bases. The CDR3 covers 16 residues. Germline CDR1 is MNHEY and CDR2 is SVGEGT. Trimming took 5 bases from V and 2 from J; bases not matched to a gene: 5. For the CDR3, the DNA is TGTGCCAGCAGTAGTCGACTAGCGGGAACCTACAATGAGCAGTTCTTC. Amino acid sequence: CASSSRLAGTYNEQFF.

The CDR3 region has the DNA TGTGCCAGCAGACCGTGGACAGGGGATAATGCTGATGAGCAGTTCTTC. Translating it yields CASRPWTGDNADEQFF. The chain couples TRBV28 to TRBJ2-1, with 9 bases fitting TRBD1. J was trimmed by 8 bases and V by 6 bases; bases with no gene match: 14. This CDR3 contains 16 residues. CDR1 is MDHEN, CDR2 SYDVKM, per germline. Together with reference TRBV28 and TRBJ2-1, the CDR3 gives the full variable domain: DVKVTQSSRYLVKRTGEKVFLECVQDMDHENMFWYRQDPGLGLRLIYFSYDVKMKEKGDIPEGYSVSREKKERFSLILESASTNQTSMYLCASRPWTGDNADEQFFGPGTRLTVL.

The DNA of the CDR3 is TGTGCCAGCAGCTCTGGACAGGTGAACACCGGGGAGCTGTTTTTT. The encoded protein is CASSSGQVNTGELFF. The gene calls are TRBV11-2 and TRBJ2-2; 7 nucleotides match TRBD1. The CDR3 runs 15 residues. The ends lost 4 bases at V and 1 base at J; junction bases unmatched: 3. Germline V gene lookup returns CDR1 SGHAT and CDR2 FQNNGV.

The chain couples TRBV7-7 to TRBJ2-2, with D hard to call. The CDR3 is 14 amino acids. Germline values: CDR1 SSHAT, CDR2 FNYEAQ (reference sequence). V was pared by 1 base and J by 4 bases, with 7 bases between. The CDR3 spells CASSLGLRTGELFF. The CDR3 region has the DNA TGTGCCAGCAGCTTAGGTCTCCGCACCGGGGAGCTGTTTTTT. The entire variable domain, with the rest obtained from reference TRBV7-7 and TRBJ2-2, is as follows: GAGVSQSPRYKVTKRGQDVTLRCDPISSHATLYWYQQALGQGPEFLTYFNYEAQPDKSGLPSDRFSAERPEGSISTLTIQRTEQRDSAMYRCASSLGLRTGELFFGEGSRLTVL.

The J gene is TRBJ2-1, the V gene TRBV9; D perhaps matches TRBD2 (5 bases). The CDR3 runs 15 residues. The germline V gene encodes CDR1 SGDLS and CDR2 YYNGEE. V lost 4 bases and J 0 bases, leaving 11 bases between the germline ends. CDR3 DNA: TGTGCCAGCAGCCTTTGGGGAGACTCCTACAATGAGCAGTTCTTC. Its translation is CASSLWGDSYNEQFF.

J is TRBJ1-2 and V is TRBV6-5; the match to TRBD1 covers 9 bases. The CDR3 covers 12 residues. V gave up 6 bases and J gave up 4 bases; unmatched junction bases: 0. Germline CDR1 and CDR2: MNHEY and SVGAGI. The CDR3 DNA reads as TGTGCCAGCAGGACAGGGGGCTATGGCTACACCTTC. Its translation: CASRTGGYGYTF.

The rearrangement joins TRBV6-6 to TRBJ1-2, with a tentative D call TRBD1 (6 bases). Germline-derived CDR1 and CDR2 are MNHNY and SVGAGI (reference sequence). This CDR3 is built from 16 residues. V was trimmed by 2 bases and J by 4 bases, leaving 17 bases between them. CDR3 in amino acids: CASSYPAGAMGYGYTF. The CDR3 DNA is TGTGCCAGCAGTTACCCCGCAGGGGCGATGGGCTATGGCTACACCTTC.

The chain has TRBV6-5 and TRBJ1-2; 10 bases align to TRBD1. This CDR3 is 15 amino acids long. Germline CDR1 MNHEY, CDR2 SVGAGI. After removal of 6 bases from V and 4 bases from J, the junction contained 8 bases not matched to a gene. The CDR3 reads CASRGGQGVSYGYTF. The CDR3 DNA reads TGTGCCAGCAGGGGTGGACAGGGGGTTAGCTATGGCTACACCTTC.

CDR3 DNA: TGTGCCAGTAGTACCCCCGACAGGACAATTGAAGCTTTCTTT. It is translated as CASSTPDRTIEAFF. This rearrangement joins TRBV19 to TRBJ1-1; the D gene is possibly TRBD1 (6 bases). Germline assignment: CDR1 LNHDA and CDR2 SQIVND (reference sequence). The CDR3 is 14 amino acids. V was pared by 4 bases and J by 7 bases, with 16 bases between. Full variable domain (remainder filled in from reference TRBV19 and TRBJ1-1): DGGITQSPKYLFRKEGQNVTLSCEQNLNHDAMYWYRQDPGQGLRLIYYSQIVNDFQKGDIAEGYSVSREKKESFPLTVTSAQKNPTAFYLCASSTPDRTIEAFFGQGTRLTVV.

V usage is TRBV3-1 (or the pseudogene TRBV3-2) and J usage is TRBJ1-3, with no clear D. Trimming removed 1 base from V and 4 bases from J, with 5 bases in between. CDR3 size: 13 residues. Germline CDR1 LGHDT, CDR2 YNNKEL (reference sequence). For the CDR3, the DNA is TGTGCCAGCAGCCAAGCGAGCGGAAACACCATATATTTT. Translating it yields CASSQASGNTIYF.

This clone was recorded at least ten times. The genes are TRBV10-1 and TRBJ2-2, with D perhaps TRBD2 (5 bases). Looked up from germline, CDR1 is WNHNN and CDR2 is SYGVQD (reference sequence). CDR3 length: 13 residues. V lost 8 bases and J 3 bases, leaving 10 bases between the germline ends. The CDR3 spells CASGSGDTGELFF. The CDR3 nucleotides are TGCGCCAGCGGCAGCGGAGACACCGGGGAGCTGTTTTTT.

The chain is built from TRBV2 and TRBJ1-4; 9 nucleotides align to TRBD1. V lost 5 bases, J lost 7 bases, and 8 bases stayed unmatched. The length of the CDR3 is 15 residues. Germline V CDR1 and CDR2: SNHLY, FYNNEI. The CDR3 coding sequence is TGTGCCAGCAGTCCCGGGACAGGGACAGCTGAAAAACTGTTTTTT. Translated: CASSPGTGTAEKLFF.

This sequence joins TRBV3-1 (or the pseudogene TRBV3-2) and TRBJ1-1; 7 bases are a match to TRBD1. CDR1 LGHDT and CDR2 YNNKEL come from the germline V gene (reference sequence). CDR3 length equals 12 residues. J was trimmed by 5 bases and V by 4 bases; bases with no gene match: 1. CDR3 in amino acids: CASSLQGTEAFF. CDR3 nucleotide sequence: TGTGCCAGCAGCCTACAGGGGACTGAAGCTTTCTTT.